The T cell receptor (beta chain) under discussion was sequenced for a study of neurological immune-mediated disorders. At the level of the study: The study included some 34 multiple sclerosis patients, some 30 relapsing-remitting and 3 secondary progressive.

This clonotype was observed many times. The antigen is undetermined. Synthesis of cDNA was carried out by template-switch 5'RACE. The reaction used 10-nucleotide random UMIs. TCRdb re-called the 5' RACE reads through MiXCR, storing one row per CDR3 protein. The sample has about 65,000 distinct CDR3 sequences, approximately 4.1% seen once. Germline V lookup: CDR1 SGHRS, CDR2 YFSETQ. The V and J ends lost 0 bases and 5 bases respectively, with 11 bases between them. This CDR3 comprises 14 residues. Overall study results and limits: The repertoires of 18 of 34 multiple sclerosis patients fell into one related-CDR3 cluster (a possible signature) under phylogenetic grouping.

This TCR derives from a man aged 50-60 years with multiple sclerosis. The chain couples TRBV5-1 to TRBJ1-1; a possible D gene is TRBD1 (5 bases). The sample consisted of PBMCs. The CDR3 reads CASSLGVGGTEAFF. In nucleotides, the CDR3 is TGCGCCAGCAGCTTGGGCGTGGGGGGAACTGAAGCTTTCTTT. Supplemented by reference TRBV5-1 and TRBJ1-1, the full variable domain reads KAGVTQTPRYLIKTRGQQVTLSCSPISGHRSVSWYQQTPGQGLQFLFEYFSETQRNKGNFPGRFSGRQFSNSRSEMNVSTLELGDSALYLCASSLGVGGTEAFFGQGTRLTVV.